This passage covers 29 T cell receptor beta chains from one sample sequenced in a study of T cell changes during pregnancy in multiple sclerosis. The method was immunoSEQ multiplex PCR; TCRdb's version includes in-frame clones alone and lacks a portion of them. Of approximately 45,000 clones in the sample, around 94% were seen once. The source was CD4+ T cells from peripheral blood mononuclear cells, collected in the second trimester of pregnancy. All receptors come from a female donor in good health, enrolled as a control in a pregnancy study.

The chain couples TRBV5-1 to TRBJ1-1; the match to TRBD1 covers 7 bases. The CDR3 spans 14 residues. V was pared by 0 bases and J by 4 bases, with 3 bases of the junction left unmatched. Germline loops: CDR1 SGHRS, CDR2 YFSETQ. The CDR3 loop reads CASSLETGTTEAFF. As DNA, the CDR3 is TGCGCCAGCAGCTTGGAGACAGGGACCACTGAAGCTTTCTTT. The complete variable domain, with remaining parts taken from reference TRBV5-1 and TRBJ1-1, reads KAGVTQTPRYLIKTRGQQVTLSCSPISGHRSVSWYQQTPGQGLQFLFEYFSETQRNKGNFPGRFSGRQFSNSRSEMNVSTLELGDSALYLCASSLETGTTEAFFGQGTRLTVV.

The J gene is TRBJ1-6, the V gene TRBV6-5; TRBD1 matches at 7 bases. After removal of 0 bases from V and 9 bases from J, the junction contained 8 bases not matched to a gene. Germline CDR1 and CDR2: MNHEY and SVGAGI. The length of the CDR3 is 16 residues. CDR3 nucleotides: TGTGCCAGCAGTTACTCGACACAGGGGCTATTTTCACCCCTCCACTTT. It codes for CASSYSTQGLFSPLHF.

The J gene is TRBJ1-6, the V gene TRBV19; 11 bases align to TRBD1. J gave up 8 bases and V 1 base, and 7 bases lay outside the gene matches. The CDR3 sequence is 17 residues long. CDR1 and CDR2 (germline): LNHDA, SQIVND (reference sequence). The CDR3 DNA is TGTGCCAGTAGTATAGGGGGACAGGGGGTTATCCATTCACCCCTCCACTTT. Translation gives CASSIGGQGVIHSPLHF.

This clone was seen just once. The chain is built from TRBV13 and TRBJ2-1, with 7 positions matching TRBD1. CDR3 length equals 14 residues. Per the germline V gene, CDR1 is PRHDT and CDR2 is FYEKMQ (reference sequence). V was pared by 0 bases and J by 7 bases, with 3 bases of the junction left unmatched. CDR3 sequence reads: CASSLGDRVNEQFF. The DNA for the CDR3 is TGTGCCAGCAGCTTAGGAGACAGGGTTAATGAGCAGTTCTTC. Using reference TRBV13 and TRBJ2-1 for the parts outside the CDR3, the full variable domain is AAGVIQSPRHLIKEKRETATLKCYPIPRHDTVYWYQQGPGQDPQFLISFYEKMQSDKGSIPDRFSAQQFSDYHSELNMSSLELGDSALYFCASSLGDRVNEQFFGPGTRLTVL.

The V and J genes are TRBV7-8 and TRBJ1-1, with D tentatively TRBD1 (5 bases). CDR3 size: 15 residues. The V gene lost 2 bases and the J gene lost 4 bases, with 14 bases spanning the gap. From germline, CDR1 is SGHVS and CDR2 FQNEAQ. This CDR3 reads CASSLTSQGGTEAFF. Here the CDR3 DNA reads TGTGCCAGCAGCTTAACGTCTCAGGGCGGCACTGAAGCTTTCTTT.

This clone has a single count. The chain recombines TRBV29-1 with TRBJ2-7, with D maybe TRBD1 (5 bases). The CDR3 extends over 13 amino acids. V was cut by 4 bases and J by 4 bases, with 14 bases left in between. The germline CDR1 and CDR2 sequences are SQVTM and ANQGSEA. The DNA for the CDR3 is TGCAGCGTTGGAAGGGGTCAGGGATACGAGCAGTACTTC. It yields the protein CSVGRGQGYEQYF.

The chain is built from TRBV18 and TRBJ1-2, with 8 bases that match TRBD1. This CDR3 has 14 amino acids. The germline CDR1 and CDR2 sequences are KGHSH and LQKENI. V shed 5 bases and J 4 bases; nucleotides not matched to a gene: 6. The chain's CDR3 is CASSAGGTGYGYTF. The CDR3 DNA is TGTGCCAGCTCAGCAGGGGGCACGGGCTATGGCTACACCTTC. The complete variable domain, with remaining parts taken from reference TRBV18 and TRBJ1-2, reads NAGVMQNPRHLVRRRGQEARLRCSPMKGHSHVYWYRQLPEEGLKFMVYLQKENIIDESGMPKERFSAEFPKEGPSILRIQQVVRGDSAAYFCASSAGGTGYGYTFGSGTRLTVV.

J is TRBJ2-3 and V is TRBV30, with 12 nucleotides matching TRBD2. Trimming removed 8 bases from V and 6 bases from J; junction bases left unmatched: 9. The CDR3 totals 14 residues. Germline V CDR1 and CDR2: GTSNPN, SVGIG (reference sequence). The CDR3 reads CARSSGGAPDTQYF. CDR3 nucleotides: TGTGCCCGATCTAGCGGGGGGGCCCCGGATACGCAGTATTTT.

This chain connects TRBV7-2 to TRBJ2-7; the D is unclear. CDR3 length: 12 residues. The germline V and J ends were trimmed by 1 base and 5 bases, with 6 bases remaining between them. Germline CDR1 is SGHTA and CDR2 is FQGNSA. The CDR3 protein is CASSLVGHEQYF. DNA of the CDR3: TGTGCCAGCAGCTTAGTGGGCCACGAGCAGTACTTC.

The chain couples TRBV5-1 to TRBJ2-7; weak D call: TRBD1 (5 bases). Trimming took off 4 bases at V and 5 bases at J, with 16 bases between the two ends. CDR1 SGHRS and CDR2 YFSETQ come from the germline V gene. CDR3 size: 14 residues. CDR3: CASSPFRVSHEQYF. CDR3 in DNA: TGCGCCAGCAGCCCGTTCAGGGTGTCCCACGAGCAGTACTTC.

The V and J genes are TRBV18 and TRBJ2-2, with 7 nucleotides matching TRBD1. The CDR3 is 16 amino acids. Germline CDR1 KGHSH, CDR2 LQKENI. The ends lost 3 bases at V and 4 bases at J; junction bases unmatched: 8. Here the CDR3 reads CASSPPGQRITGELFF. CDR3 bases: TGTGCCAGCTCACCTCCGGGACAGAGAATCACCGGGGAGCTGTTTTTT.

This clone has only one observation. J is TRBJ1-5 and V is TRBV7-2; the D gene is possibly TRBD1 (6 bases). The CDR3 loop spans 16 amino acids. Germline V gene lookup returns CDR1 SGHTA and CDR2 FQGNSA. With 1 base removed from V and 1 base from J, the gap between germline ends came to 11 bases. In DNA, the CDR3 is TGTGCCAGCAGCTTAGAGACCAGGGGAAGCAATCAGCCCCAGCATTTT. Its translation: CASSLETRGSNQPQHF.

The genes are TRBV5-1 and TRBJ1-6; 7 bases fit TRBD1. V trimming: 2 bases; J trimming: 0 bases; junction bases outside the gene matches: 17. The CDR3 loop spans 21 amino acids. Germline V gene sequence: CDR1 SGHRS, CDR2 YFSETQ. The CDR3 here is CASSFVGRAGQESSYNSPLHF. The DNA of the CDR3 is TGCGCCAGCAGCTTTGTCGGTCGGGCTGGACAGGAGAGCTCCTATAATTCACCCCTCCACTTT. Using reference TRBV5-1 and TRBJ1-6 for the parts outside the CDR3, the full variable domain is KAGVTQTPRYLIKTRGQQVTLSCSPISGHRSVSWYQQTPGQGLQFLFEYFSETQRNKGNFPGRFSGRQFSNSRSEMNVSTLELGDSALYLCASSFVGRAGQESSYNSPLHFGNGTRLTVT.

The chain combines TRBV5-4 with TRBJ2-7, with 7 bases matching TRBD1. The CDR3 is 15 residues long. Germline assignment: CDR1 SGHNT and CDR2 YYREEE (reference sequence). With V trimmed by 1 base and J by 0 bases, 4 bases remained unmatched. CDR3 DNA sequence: TGTGCCAGCAGCTTGCGTCCAGGGGGCTCCTACGAGCAGTACTTC. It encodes CASSLRPGGSYEQYF.

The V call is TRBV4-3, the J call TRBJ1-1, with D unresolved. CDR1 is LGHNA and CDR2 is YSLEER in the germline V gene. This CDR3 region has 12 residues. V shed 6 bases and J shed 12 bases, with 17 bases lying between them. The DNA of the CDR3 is TGCGCCAGCAGACATGGTGGGGAGGCCCCTTTCTTT. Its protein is CASRHGGEAPFF.

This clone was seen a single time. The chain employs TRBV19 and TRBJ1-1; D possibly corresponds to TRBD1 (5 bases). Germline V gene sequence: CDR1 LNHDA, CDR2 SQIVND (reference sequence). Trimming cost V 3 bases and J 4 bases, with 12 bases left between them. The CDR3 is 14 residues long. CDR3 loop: CASSIYQGSTEAFF. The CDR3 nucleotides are TGTGCCAGTAGTATTTATCAGGGCTCCACTGAAGCTTTCTTT.

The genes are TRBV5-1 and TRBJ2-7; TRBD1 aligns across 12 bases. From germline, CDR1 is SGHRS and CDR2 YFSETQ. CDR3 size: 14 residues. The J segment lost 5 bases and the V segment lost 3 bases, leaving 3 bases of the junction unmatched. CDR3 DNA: TGCGCCAGCAGCTGGGGGACAGGGGGCAACGAGCAGTACTTC. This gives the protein CASSWGTGGNEQYF.

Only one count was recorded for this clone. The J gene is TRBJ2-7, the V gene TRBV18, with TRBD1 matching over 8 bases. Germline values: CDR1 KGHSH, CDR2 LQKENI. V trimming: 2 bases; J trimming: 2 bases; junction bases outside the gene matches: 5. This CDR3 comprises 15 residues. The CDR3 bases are TGTGCCAGCTCACCAGGACAGGGAGCCCCCTACGAGCAGTACTTC. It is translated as CASSPGQGAPYEQYF.

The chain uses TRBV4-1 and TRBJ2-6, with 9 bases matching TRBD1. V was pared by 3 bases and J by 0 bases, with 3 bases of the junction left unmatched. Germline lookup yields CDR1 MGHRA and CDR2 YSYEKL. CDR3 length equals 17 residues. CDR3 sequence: CASSHRTGVSGANVLTF. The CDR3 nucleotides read TGCGCCAGCAGCCACAGGACAGGGGTCTCTGGGGCCAACGTCCTGACTTTC.

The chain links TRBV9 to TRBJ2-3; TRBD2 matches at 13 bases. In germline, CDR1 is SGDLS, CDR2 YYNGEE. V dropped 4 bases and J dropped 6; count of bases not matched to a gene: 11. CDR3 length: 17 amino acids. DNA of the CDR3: TGTGCCAGCAGCCCAGAGCGACTAGCGGGGGGAACGGATACGCAGTATTTT. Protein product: CASSPERLAGGTDTQYF.

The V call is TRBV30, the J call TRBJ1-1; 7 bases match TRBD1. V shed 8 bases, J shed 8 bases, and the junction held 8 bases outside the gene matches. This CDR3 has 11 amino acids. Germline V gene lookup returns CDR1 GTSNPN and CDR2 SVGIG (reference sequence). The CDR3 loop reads CALETGPEAFF. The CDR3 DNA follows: TGTGCCCTGGAGACAGGGCCCGAAGCTTTCTTT.

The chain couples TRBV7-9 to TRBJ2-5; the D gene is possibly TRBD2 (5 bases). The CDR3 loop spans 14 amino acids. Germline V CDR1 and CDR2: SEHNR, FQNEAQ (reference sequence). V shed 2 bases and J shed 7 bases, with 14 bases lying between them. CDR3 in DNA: TGTGCCAGCAGCTTAAATGAGGGCGCGGGGACCCAGTACTTC. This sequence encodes CASSLNEGAGTQYF.

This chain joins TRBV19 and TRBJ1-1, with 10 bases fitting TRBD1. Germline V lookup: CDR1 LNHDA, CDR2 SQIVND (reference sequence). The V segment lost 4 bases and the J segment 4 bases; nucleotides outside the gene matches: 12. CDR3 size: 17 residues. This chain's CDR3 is CASSTLSDRGHGTEAFF. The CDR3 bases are TGTGCCAGTAGTACACTCTCCGACAGGGGGCATGGCACTGAAGCTTTCTTT. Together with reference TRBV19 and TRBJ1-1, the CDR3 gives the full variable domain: DGGITQSPKYLFRKEGQNVTLSCEQNLNHDAMYWYRQDPGQGLRLIYYSQIVNDFQKGDIAEGYSVSREKKESFPLTVTSAQKNPTAFYLCASSTLSDRGHGTEAFFGQGTRLTVV.

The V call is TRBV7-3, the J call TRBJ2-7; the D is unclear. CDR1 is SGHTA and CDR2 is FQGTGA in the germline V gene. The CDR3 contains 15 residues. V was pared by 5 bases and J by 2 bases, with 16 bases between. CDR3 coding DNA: TGTGCCAGCAGCGTCGGAGCTGGGTATCCCTACGAGCAGTACTTC. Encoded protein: CASSVGAGYPYEQYF.

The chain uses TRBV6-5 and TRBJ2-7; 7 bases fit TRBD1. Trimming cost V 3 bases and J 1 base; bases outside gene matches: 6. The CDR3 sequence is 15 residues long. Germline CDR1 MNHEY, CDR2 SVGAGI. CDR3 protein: CASSYSDRVSYEQYF. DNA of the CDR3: TGTGCCAGCAGTTATAGTGACAGGGTGTCCTACGAGCAGTACTTC.

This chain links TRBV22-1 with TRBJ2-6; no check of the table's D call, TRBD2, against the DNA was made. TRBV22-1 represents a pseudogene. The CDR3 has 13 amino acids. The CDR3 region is CPSEQSRANVLTF. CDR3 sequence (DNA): TGTCCTAGCGAACAAAGTCGGGCCAACGTCCTGACTTTC.

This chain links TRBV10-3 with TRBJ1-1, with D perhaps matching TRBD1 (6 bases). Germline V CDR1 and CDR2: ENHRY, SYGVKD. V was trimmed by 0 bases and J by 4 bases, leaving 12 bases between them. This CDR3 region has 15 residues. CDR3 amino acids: CAISESAGVGTEAFF. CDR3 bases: TGTGCCATCAGTGAGTCGGCAGGGGTTGGCACTGAAGCTTTCTTT.

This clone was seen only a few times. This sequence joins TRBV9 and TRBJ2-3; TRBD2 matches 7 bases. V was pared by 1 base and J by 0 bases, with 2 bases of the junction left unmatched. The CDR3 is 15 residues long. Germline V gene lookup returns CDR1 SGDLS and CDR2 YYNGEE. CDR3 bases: TGTGCCAGCAGCGTAAGGGAGGGGAGCACAGATACGCAGTATTTT. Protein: CASSVREGSTDTQYF.

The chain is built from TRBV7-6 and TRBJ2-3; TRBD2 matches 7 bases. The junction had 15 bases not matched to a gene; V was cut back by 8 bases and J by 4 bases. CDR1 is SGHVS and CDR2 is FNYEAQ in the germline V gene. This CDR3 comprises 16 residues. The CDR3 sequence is CASSHHRGGGSDTQYF. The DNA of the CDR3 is TGTGCCAGCTCCCACCACCGTGGGGGGGGGTCAGATACGCAGTATTTT.